This T cell receptor (beta chain) was obtained from a study of cytomegalovirus exposure and HLA in healthy donors (dated by TCRdb to the late 2010s). With regard to the full study: An earlier analysis of approximately 640 of the donors reported 250 to 300 Gb of sequence data and 100 million to 130 million unique TCR beta sequences from some 180 million T cells. An early release that covered several hundred HLA-typed donors contained approximately 290 gigabases of sequencing data and tens of millions of unique TCR sequences. The genetic ancestry cluster associated with self-reported Caucasian donors included about 81% of the approximately 410 genotyped donors. The study was designed to test whether signatures of past pathogen exposure could be identified by cataloging public T cell receptors. The study used immunosequencing to profile the T cell repertoires of approximately 690 subjects and linked those repertoires to cytomegalovirus serostatus. In addition to the first cohort of 650 to 800 subjects, a separate validation cohort of approximately 130 different subjects was used. To predict cytomegalovirus infection status, the study combined high-throughput TCR immunosequencing, statistical association of individual TCRs with disease status, and machine learning. A later analysis re-analyzed previously published TCR beta repertoires from approximately 700 donors and added high-resolution HLA genotyping to study TCR occurrence patterns. Rather than using new phenotypic data, the later analysis identified candidate immune exposures from TCR beta sequences and from how often those sequences occurred across donors. To decide whether each TCR beta V gene segment behaved as functional or pseudogenic, an earlier analysis of some 600 of the donors relied on high-throughput TCR beta sequencing. Donor age, sex, ethnicity and CMV serostatus were compiled alongside the repertoire data. In a later genetic analysis, genome-wide SNP genotypes for about three fifths of the 666 donors were used, and that subset was treated as a discovery cohort. All discovery cohort repertoires had been generated on a single sequencing platform. Both class I and class II loci were covered by HLA typing, at four-digit resolution. Typing coverage differed by locus: A, B, C, DRB1 and DQB1 were typed in about 620-640 donors, DQA1 in about 500, DPA1 in approximately 610, and DPB1 in 400 to 480. Roughly 5 DR-DQ haplotypes were handled as single units for association and clustering because linkage in the cohort was strong. On average, roughly 250,000 unique TCR beta nucleotide sequences were sequenced per donor among 398 genotyped donors of the cohort, with around 19% of those sequences being non-productive. The research as a whole found: Assigning TCR associations to individual alleles was difficult when HLA alleles, especially DR and DQ, strongly co-occurred. Because counts were too low, some 16 rarely observed V segments, including chromosome 9 orphons, were excluded from the earlier analysis of some 590 of the donors. While some public TCRs were present in many individuals, most TCR sequences turned up only very rarely across donors. The sequencing pipeline was judged likely to have produced a cluster of highly shared sequence variants as a technical artifact. Sequencing depth was assumed to be roughly uniform across donors in the presence/absence analyses, though that assumption may not hold. The study listed 170 or so TCR beta chains as associated with cytomegalovirus. A later analysis found that HLA-associated TCR beta chains were more clonally expanded and had lower generation probabilities than equally common non-associated chains. According to a later analysis, most CMV-associated TCR beta chains appeared to be HLA-restricted, and the HLA associations seemed to be driven largely by CMV exposure. The 87-base-pair reads could not distinguish some IMGT-functional V segments, including TRBV6-2 and TRBV6-3, so those segments were excluded. This cohort had only TCR beta chains sequenced, and the lack of alpha or paired-chain data limited which features could be detected. CMV serostatus was the only immune exposure information available for the cohort. Several of the top co-occurrence clusters appeared to be linked to parvovirus B19, influenza, CMV and Epstein-Barr virus, according to a later analysis. In vitro tests confirmed that a few of the cytomegalovirus-associated TCR beta chains recognize cytomegalovirus antigens. According to a later genetic analysis, donors in an Asian-associated ancestry cluster had fewer N-insertions in productive TCRs than the approximately 630-donor mean. A later analysis found that TCR association rates varied across HLA loci, with DRB1 alleles showing the most associated TCRs and HLA-C alleles the fewest. In a later genetic analysis, a missense DCLRE1C variant was associated with V-gene and J-gene trimming of TCR beta chains, and the association was replicated in an independent cohort. Linkage disequilibrium might explain the correlated functional status among segregating V segments, but an unknown experimental factor could not be ruled out. Because HLA typing was unavailable for some donors at each locus, only the typed subset was used in association tests. A further reported finding was that TCR beta sequences accurately predicted the HLA-A and HLA-B alleles for most subjects in the first cohort. Cytomegalovirus status was reported to be diagnosed by the classifier with high specificity and sensitivity in both the original and validation cohorts. At a false discovery rate of 0.05, a later analysis linked some 17,000 TCR beta sequences to specific HLA alleles. Broadly in line with IMGT annotations, most TCR beta V segments showed up in productive rearrangements about 87% or about 30% of the time in an earlier analysis of 450 to 600 of the donors. The authors suggested that the approach could potentially be generalized to other disease states and immunological phenotypes.

Libraries were made using the immunoSEQ multiplex PCR assay. A mixture of 60 forward primers for TCR Vbeta segments and 13 reverse primers for TCR Jbeta segments was used in the multiplex PCR. Amplification of the CDR3 region of rearranged TCR beta genes was performed with a multiplex PCR assay on genomic DNA. The Illumina HiSeq System was used to sequence the amplified TCR beta libraries as 87-base-pair reads. In the authors' own workflow: In a later analysis, roughly 80 million unique TCR beta chains were counted across the approximately 640 repertoires, and around 10 million of these chains were shared by at least two donors. A nearest-neighbor algorithm error-corrected the raw reads and collapsed the reads into unique sequences, merging closely related sequences to remove PCR and sequencing errors. CDR3 sequences were aligned to IMGT reference sequences to assign V, D and J gene segments. For a sequence to be retained, at least a six-nucleotide match to both a V gene segment and a J gene segment was required. A rearrangement counted as productive if the CDR3 had no stop codons and remained in frame with V and J, and every other rearrangement counted as non-productive. Following IMGT convention, CDR3 was defined as the stretch from the second conserved V-encoded cysteine to the conserved J-encoded phenylalanine. Sequences without an unambiguous match to a single V gene segment were excluded from the earlier analysis of about 630 of the donors. In an earlier analysis of a few hundred of the donors, V segments were called functional above 56.7% productive rearrangements and were called segregating when the between-donor standard deviation exceeded 5%. To diagnose cytomegalovirus status from the catalog of TCR beta chain sequences, a statistical classification framework was built. In a later analysis, TCR nucleotide sequences were compared against IMGT/GENE-DB human TR gene sequences so that V and J genes could be assigned. The TCRdist pipeline was used in a later analysis to assign CDR3 sequences and most-parsimonious VDJ recombination scenarios. A later analysis defined each TCR beta chain by its CDR3 amino acid sequence plus V-gene family, and excluded reads lacking a unique V-gene family. As a way to deal with suspected cross-contamination and a sequencing artifact, a later analysis dropped 450 to 700 nucleotide sequences that were highly shared and had low generation probability. In a later analysis, a clonal expansion index for each public chain was calculated from normalized within-repertoire ranks of inferred template counts. In a later analysis, generation probabilities were computed with a VDJ recombination model fitted to out-of-frame rearrangements, and the resulting probabilities were checked against IGoR. Hypergeometric tests were used in a later analysis to score TCR-TCR, TCR-HLA and TCR-CMV co-occurrence, with a repertoire-size bias correction applied to the TCR pairs. False discovery rates were estimated in a later analysis by permuting HLA or CMV assignments 20 times. In a later analysis, co-occurring TCRs were grouped with DBSCAN, and TCRdist sequence similarity was added when clustering was performed within HLA-allele-positive subsets. Repertoires with fewer than 30,000 or more than 120,000 public chains, plus five repertoires with anomalous nucleotide sharing, were excluded from co-occurrence clustering. This is the immuneACCESS table as TCRdb keeps it, with only in-frame sequences that have V and J called. A part of the clones is gone; compared with another copy, unresolved V genes explain less than half, and the rest is unexplained. That table furnishes V, J and clone size, whereas the DNA furnished D and trimming. The sample contains 80,000 to 95,000 clones, roughly 79% of them found a single time. Around 2% of the sample lies in the top ten.

From the cysteine up to the phenylalanine, the CDR3 has a length of 17 residues. Kept here is only the CDR3 DNA, which spans 51 bases and is read in frame from base 1. The germline V gene supplies CDR1 LGHNA and CDR2 YNFKEQ. V ends up 0 bases short and J 6 bases short, with an unmatched junction base count of 7. The cohort was made up of approximately 670 healthy bone marrow donors. All cohort members were sampled while nominally healthy, although unrecorded immune exposures were likely present. The donor was CMV seronegative and belonged to the group of over 300 seronegative cohort members. Every donor gave a peripheral blood sample, and the peripheral blood mononuclear cells from that sample were used for TCR beta sequencing. Genomic DNA extraction from the blood cell samples was performed with the Qiagen DNeasy Blood Extraction Kit. This clone was detected only once. Its antigen is not yet known. Base qualities were left out, and no much larger clone turns up one base away.

The TCR comes from a woman aged 25 to 39 in good health and CMV-seronegative. Sequencing was performed on PBMCs. The V gene is TRBV4-2 and the J gene is TRBJ2-2; TRBD2 agrees with 10 junctional bases. The CDR3 has the sequence CASSQDNQREGSGELFF. In nucleotide form, the sequence is TGTGCCAGCAGCCAAGATAACCAGCGGGAGGGCTCCGGGGAGCTGTTTTTT.